The clone carrying this TCR beta chain was counted many times. Its antigen is unidentified. The record originates from a study of T-cell reconstitution after alpha-beta-depleted transplantation in children. Study results and limitations: Reportedly, only several hundred clones from non-depleted graft cells drove alpha-beta T-cell counts at about two months. High day-60 TCRbeta diversity in some patients came from surviving recipient T cells and thymic progenitors. The main origin of T-cell counts and diversity one year after transplant was newly produced T cells.

Researchers prepared the TCRbeta library using unique molecular identifiers, the study reports. TCRdb passed the PCR reads through MiXCR, listing each CDR3 protein once. The sample gives hundreds of thousands of distinct CDR3 sequences, around 14% of which show up once; 0.65% to 0.9% is in the top ten. The sequenced sample was PBMCs, obtained before TCRalphabeta/CD19-depleted stem cell transplant. The TCR comes from a girl aged 2 to 10 with congenital amegakaryocytic thrombocytopenia, due to receive a stem cell transplant.

CDR3 DNA sequence: TGTGCCATCAGCGTTAGGACGGACTATGGCTACACCTTC. Translating gives CAISVRTDYGYTF. This sequence joins TRBV10-3 and TRBJ1-2; D gene ambiguous. The germline V and J ends were trimmed by 6 bases and 3 bases, with 11 bases remaining between them. The germline CDR1 and CDR2 sequences are ENHRY and SYGVKD. The CDR3 spans 13 residues.